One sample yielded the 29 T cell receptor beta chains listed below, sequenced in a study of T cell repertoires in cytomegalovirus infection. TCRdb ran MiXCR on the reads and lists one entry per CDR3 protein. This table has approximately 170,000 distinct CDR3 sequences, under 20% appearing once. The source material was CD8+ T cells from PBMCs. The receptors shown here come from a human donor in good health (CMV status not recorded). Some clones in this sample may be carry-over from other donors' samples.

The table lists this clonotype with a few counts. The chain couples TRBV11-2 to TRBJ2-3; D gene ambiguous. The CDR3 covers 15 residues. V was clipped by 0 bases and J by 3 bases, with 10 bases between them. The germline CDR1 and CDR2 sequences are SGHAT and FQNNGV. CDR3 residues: CASSLEAFRTDTQYF. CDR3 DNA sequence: TGTGCCAGCAGCTTAGAAGCTTTTAGAACAGATACGCAGTATTTT.

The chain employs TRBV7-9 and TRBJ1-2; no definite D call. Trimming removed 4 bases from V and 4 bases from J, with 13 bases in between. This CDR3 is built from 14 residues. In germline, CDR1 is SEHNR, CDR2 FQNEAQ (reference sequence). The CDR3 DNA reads TGTGCCAGCAGCTCGTCAGGTTACAGCTATGGCTACACCTTC. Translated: CASSSSGYSYGYTF.

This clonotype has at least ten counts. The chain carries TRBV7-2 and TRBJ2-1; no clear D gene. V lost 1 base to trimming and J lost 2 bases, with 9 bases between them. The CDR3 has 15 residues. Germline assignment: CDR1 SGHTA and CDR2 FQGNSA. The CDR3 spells CASSLDPGTYNEQFF. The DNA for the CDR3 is TGTGCCAGCAGCTTAGACCCGGGTACCTACAATGAGCAGTTCTTC.

This chain's CDR3 is CSVEGQSGSYNEQFF. The DNA for the CDR3 is TGCAGCGTTGAAGGACAATCGGGCTCCTACAATGAGCAGTTCTTC. The chain joins TRBV29-1 to TRBJ2-1; D gene uncertain. Trimming shortened V by 1 base and J by 0 bases, and 10 bases separated the two germline ends. The CDR3 loop spans 15 amino acids. Germline V gene sequence: CDR1 SQVTM, CDR2 ANQGSEA.

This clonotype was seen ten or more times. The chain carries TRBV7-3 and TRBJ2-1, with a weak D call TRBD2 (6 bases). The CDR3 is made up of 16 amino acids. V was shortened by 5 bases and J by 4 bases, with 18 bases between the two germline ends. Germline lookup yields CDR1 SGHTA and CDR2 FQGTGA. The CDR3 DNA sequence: TGTGCCAGCAGCCCGGCGGGACGGCCCGATTACAATGAGCAGTTCTTC. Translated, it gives CASSPAGRPDYNEQFF.

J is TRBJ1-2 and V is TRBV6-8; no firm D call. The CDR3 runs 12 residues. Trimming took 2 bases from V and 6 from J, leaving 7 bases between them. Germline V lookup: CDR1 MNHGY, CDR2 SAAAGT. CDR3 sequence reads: CASSYEGHGYTF. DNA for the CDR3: TGTGCCAGCAGTTACGAAGGTCATGGCTACACCTTC.

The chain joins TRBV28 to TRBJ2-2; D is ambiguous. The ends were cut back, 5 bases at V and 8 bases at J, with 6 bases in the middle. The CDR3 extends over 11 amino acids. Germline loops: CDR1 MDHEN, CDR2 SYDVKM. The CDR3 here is CASSPEGELFF. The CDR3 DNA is TGTGCCAGCAGTCCGGAGGGGGAGCTGTTTTTT. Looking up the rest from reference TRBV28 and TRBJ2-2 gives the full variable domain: DVKVTQSSRYLVKRTGEKVFLECVQDMDHENMFWYRQDPGLGLRLIYFSYDVKMKEKGDIPEGYSVSREKKERFSLILESASTNQTSMYLCASSPEGELFFGEGSRLTVL.

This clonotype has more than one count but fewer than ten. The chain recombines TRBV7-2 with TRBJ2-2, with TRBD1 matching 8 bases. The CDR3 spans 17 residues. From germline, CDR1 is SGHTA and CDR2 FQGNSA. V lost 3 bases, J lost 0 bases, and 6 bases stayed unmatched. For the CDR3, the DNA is TGTGCCAGCAGCTTCCCGGGACAGGCCGCGAACACCGGGGAGCTGTTTTTT. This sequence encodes CASSFPGQAANTGELFF.

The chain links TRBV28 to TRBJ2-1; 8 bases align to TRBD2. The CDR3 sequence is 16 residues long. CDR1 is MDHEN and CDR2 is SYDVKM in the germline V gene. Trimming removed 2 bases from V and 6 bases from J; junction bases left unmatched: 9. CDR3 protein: CASSLGLVRGGNEQFF. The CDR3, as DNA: TGTGCCAGCAGTTTAGGACTAGTCCGGGGGGGCAATGAGCAGTTCTTC.

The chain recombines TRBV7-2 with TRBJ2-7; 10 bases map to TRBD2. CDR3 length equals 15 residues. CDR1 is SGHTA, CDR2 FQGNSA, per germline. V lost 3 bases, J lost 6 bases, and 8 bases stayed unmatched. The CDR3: CASSFGDSGGTEQYF. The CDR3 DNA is TGTGCCAGCAGCTTTGGGGATAGCGGGGGGACCGAGCAGTACTTC.

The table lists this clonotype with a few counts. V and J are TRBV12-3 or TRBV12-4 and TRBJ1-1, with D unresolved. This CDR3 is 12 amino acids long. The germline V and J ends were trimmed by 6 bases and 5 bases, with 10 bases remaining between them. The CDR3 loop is CASSTRGTEAFF. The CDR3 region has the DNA TGTGCCAGCAGCACCCGAGGTACTGAAGCTTTCTTT.

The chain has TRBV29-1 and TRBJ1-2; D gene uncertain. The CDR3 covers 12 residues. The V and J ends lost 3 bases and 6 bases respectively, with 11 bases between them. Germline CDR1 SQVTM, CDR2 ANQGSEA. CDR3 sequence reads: CSVDTTADGYTF. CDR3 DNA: TGCAGCGTTGATACGACGGCGGATGGCTACACCTTC.

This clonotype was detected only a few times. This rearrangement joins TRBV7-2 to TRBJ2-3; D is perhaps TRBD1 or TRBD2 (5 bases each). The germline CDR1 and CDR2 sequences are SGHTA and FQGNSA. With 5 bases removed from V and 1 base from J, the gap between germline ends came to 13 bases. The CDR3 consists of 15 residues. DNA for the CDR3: TGTGCCAGCAGCCCACGGGACCTCGGCACAGATACGCAGTATTTT. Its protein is CASSPRDLGTDTQYF.

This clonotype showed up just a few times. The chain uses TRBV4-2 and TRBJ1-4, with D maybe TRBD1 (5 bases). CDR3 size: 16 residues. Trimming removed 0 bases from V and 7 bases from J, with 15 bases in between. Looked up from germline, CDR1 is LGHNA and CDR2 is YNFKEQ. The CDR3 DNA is TGTGCCAGCAGCCAAGAAGGGGCAGGAACGGGTGAAAAACTGTTTTTT. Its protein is CASSQEGAGTGEKLFF.

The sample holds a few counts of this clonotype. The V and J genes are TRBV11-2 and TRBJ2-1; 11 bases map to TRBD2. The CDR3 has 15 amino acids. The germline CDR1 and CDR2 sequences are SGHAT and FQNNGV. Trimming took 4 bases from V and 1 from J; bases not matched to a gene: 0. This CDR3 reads CASSSSGRSYNEQFF. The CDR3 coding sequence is TGTGCCAGCAGCTCTAGCGGGAGGTCCTACAATGAGCAGTTCTTC.

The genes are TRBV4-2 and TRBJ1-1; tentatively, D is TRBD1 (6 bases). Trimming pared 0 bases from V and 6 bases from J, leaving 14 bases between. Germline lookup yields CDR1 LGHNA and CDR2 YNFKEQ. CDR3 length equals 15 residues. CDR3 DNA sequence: TGTGCCAGCAGCCAAGACGGCAGGGGTCCCCCTGAAGCTTTCTTT. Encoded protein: CASSQDGRGPPEAFF.

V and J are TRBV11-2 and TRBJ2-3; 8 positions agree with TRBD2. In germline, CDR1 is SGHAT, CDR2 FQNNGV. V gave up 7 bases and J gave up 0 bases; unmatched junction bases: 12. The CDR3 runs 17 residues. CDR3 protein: CASTNSGISSSTDTQYF. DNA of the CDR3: TGTGCCAGCACTAATAGCGGGATATCCTCTAGCACAGATACGCAGTATTTT.

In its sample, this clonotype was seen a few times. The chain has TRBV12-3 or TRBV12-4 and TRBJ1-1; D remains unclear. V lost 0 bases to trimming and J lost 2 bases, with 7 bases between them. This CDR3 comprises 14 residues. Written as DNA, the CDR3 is TGTGCCAGCAGTTTAGCGCTGGGTAACACTGAAGCTTTCTTT. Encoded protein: CASSLALGNTEAFF.

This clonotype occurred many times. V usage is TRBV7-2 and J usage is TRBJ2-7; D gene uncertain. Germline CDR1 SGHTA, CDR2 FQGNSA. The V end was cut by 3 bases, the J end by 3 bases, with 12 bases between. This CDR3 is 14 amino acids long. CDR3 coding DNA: TGTGCCAGCAGCTTGGCCCTGTCGGGCTACGAGCAGTACTTC. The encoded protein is CASSLALSGYEQYF.

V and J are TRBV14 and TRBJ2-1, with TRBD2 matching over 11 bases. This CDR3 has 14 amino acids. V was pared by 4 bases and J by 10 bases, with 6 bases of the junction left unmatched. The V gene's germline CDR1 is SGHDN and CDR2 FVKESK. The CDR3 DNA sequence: TGTGCCAGCAGCCTTAGCGGGGGGGCCGCCGAGCAGTTCTTC. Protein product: CASSLSGGAAEQFF.

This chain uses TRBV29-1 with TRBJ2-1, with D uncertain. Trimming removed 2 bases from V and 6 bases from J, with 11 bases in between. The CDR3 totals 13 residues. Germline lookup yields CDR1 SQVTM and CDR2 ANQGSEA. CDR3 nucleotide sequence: TGCAGCGTTGAATTGTATAGGAGCAATGAGCAGTTCTTC. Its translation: CSVELYRSNEQFF.

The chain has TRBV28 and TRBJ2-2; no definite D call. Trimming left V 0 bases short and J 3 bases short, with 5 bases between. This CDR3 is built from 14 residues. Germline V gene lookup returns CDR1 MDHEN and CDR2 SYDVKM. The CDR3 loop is CASSLWGDTGELFF. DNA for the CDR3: TGTGCCAGCAGTTTATGGGGTGACACCGGGGAGCTGTTTTTT.

The CDR3 nucleotides read TGTGCCAGCAGCGTAGGACAGGCTAACTCCTACGAGCAGTACTTC. This codes for CASSVGQANSYEQYF. The chain links TRBV9 to TRBJ2-7; D may be TRBD1 (6 bases). The CDR3 is 15 residues long. Trimming took 0 bases from V and 0 from J, leaving 10 bases between them. Germline values: CDR1 SGDLS, CDR2 YYNGEE. The complete variable domain, with remaining parts taken from reference TRBV9 and TRBJ2-7, reads DSGVTQTPKHLITATGQRVTLRCSPRSGDLSVYWYQQSLDQGLQFLIQYYNGEERAKGNILERFSAQQFPDLHSELNLSSLELGDSALYFCASSVGQANSYEQYFGPGTRLTVT.

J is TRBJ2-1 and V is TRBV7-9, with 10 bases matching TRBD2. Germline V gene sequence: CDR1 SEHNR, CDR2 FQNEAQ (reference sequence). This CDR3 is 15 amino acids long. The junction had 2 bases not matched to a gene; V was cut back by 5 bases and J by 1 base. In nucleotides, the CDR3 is TGTGCCAGCAGCCTTAGCGGGAGGTCCTACAATGAGCAGTTCTTC. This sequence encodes CASSLSGRSYNEQFF. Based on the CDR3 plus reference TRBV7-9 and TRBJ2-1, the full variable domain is DTGVSQNPRHKITKRGQNVTFRCDPISEHNRLYWYRQTLGQGPEFLTYFQNEAQLEKSRLLSDRFSAERPKGSFSTLEIQRTEQGDSAMYLCASSLSGRSYNEQFFGPGTRLTVL.

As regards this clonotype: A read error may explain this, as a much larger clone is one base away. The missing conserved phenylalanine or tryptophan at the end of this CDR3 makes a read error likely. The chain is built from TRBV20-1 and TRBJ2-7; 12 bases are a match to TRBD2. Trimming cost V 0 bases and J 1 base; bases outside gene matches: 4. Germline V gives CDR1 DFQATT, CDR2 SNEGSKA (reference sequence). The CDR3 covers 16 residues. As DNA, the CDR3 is TGCAGTGCTAGAGATACTAGCGGGGGGCTTTCCTACGAGCAGTACTCC. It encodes CSARDTSGGLSYEQYS.

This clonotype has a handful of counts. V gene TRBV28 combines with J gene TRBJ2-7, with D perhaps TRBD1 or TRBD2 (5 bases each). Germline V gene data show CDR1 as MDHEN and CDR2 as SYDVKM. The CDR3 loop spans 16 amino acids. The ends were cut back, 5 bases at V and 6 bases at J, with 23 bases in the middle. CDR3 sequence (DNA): TGTGCCAGCAGTGGGGGTCTCCCGGGACCGGCGCCCGAGCAGTACTTC. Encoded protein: CASSGGLPGPAPEQYF.

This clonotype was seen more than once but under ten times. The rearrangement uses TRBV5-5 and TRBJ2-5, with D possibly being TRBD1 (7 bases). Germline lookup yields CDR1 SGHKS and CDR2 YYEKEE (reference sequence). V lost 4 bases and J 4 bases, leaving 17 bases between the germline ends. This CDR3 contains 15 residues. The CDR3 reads CASSLSGGGLETQYF. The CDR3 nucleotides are TGTGCCAGCAGCCTATCAGGGGGAGGATTAGAGACCCAGTACTTC.

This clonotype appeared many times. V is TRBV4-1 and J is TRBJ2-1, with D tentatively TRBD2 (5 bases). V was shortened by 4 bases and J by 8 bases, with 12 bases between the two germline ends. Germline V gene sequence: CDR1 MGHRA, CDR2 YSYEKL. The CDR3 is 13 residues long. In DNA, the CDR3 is TGCGCCAGCAGCCTCCCCGAGAGGGATGAGCAGTTCTTC. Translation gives CASSLPERDEQFF.

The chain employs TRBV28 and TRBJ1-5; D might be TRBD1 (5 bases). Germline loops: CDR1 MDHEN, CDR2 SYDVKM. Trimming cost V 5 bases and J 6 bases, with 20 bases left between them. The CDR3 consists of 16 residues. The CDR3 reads CASSPPAGPQGQPQHF. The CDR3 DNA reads TGTGCCAGCAGTCCCCCGGCAGGGCCCCAAGGTCAGCCCCAGCATTTT. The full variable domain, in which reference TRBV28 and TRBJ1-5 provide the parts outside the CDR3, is DVKVTQSSRYLVKRTGEKVFLECVQDMDHENMFWYRQDPGLGLRLIYFSYDVKMKEKGDIPEGYSVSREKKERFSLILESASTNQTSMYLCASSPPAGPQGQPQHFGDGTRLSIL.